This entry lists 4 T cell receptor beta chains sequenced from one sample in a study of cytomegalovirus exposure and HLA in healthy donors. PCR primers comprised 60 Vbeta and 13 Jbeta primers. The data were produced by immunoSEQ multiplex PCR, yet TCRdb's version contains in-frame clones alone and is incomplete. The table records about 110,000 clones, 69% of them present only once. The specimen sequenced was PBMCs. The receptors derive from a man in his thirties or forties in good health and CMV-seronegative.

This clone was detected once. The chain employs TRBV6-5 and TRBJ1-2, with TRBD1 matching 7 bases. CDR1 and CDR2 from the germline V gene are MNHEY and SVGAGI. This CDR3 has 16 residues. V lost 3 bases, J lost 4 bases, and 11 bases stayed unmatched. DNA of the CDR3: TGTGCCAGCAGTTATTCTCAACAGGGGACCCTCTATGGCTACACCTTC. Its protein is CASSYSQQGTLYGYTF.

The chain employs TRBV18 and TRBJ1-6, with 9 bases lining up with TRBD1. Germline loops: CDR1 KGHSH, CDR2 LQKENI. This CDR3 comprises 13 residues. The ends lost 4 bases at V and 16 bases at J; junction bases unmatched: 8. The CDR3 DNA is TGTGCCAGCTCACGCCGGGACAGGGCGCTGCTCCACTTT. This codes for CASSRRDRALLHF. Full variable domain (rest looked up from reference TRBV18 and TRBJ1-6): NAGVMQNPRHLVRRRGQEARLRCSPMKGHSHVYWYRQLPEEGLKFMVYLQKENIIDESGMPKERFSAEFPKEGPSILRIQQVVRGDSAAYFCASSRRDRALLHFGNGTRLTVT.

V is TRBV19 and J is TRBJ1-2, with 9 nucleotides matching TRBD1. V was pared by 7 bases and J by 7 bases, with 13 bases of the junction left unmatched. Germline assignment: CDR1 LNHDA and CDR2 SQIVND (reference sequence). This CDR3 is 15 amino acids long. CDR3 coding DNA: TGTGCCAGTATCTCTACAGGGGGCGTGGGCGGTGGCTACACCTTC. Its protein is CASISTGGVGGGYTF.

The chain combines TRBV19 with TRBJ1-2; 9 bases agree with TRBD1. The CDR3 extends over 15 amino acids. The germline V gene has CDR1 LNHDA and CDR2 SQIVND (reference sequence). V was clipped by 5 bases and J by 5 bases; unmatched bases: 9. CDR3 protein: CASSSEGTGRYGYTF. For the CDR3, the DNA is TGTGCCAGTAGTTCCGAGGGGACAGGGCGATATGGCTACACCTTC.